This T cell receptor (beta chain) was captured in a study of cytomegalovirus exposure and HLA in healthy donors. PCR amplification relied on 60 Vbeta primers (plus 13 Jbeta primers). Assay: immunoSEQ multiplex PCR; the TCRdb copy retains only in-frame clones and omits some. The sample lists around 200,000 clones; 80% to 90% were seen once. Whole-study findings and limits: Most TCR sequences proved rare, with some public TCRs found in many donors. At a 0.05 false discovery rate, a later analysis found some 18,000 TCR beta sequences to be associated with HLA alleles. Researchers counted 150 to 200 TCR beta chains as cytomegalovirus-associated.

This clone has just one count. The antigen is unknown. This CDR3 comprises 18 residues. Each donor's status was that of a healthy bone marrow donor. The clonotype comes from a woman in her twenties or thirties in good health and CMV-seronegative. V gene TRBV21-1 combines with J gene TRBJ2-7; TRBD1 is the table's D call and was not checked against the DNA. TRBV21-1 is tagged as a pseudogene. The sequencing input was PBMCs. Here the CDR3 reads CASHKWENGGQFPYEQYF. As DNA, the CDR3 is TGTGCCAGCCATAAATGGGAAAATGGGGGACAGTTTCCCTACGAGCAGTACTTC.